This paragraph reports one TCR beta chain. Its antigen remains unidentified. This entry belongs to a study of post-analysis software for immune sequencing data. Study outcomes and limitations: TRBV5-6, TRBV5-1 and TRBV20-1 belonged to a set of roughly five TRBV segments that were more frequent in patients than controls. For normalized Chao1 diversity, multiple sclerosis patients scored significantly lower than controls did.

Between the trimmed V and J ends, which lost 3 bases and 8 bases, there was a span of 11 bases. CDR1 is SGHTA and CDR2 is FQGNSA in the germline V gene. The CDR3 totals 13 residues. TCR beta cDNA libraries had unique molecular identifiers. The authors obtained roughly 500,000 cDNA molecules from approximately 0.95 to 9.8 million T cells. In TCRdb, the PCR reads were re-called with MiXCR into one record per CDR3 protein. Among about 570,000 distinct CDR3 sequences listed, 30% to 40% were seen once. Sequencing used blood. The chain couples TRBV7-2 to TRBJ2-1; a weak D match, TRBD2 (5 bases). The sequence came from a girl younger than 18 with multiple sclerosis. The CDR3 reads CASSFRGYYEQFF. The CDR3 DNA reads TGTGCCAGCAGCTTTCGAGGGTATTATGAGCAGTTCTTC.